This TCR beta chain was obtained from a study of CD8 T cells in ankylosing spondylitis. Study-wide findings and caveats: Reportedly, matched ankylosing spondylitis synovial fluid was significantly enriched for disease-linked clones. A CD8+ phenotype characterized the disease-linked clones, which were relatively rare in peripheral blood. Roughly eight highly homologous variants made up a TCR beta motif that seemed to typify ankylosing spondylitis blood.

Preparation of TCR beta libraries was done by quantitative 5'-RACE with molecular barcodes. Using its own MiXCR run on the 5' RACE reads, TCRdb lists one record per CDR3 protein. The sample records under 400,000 distinct CDR3 sequences, 11% being singletons. The length of the CDR3 is 16 residues. Germline CDR1 and CDR2: SGHRS and YFSETQ. In regard to this clonotype: Its antigen is unknown. At one of its ends the junction is not consistent with the germline gene, which may arise from a read error.

V and J are TRBV5-1 and TRBJ1-1, with D maybe TRBD1 (5 bases). Sequenced input: blood, either unsorted or a sorted T cell fraction (not recorded which). The source of this sequence is a female donor with ankylosing spondylitis or in good health (not recorded which). CDR3 protein: CTSRIGASEVSTEAFF. CDR3 nucleotide sequence: TGCACCAGCAGAATTGGGGCTTCCGAAGTAAGCACTGAAGCTTTCTTT.